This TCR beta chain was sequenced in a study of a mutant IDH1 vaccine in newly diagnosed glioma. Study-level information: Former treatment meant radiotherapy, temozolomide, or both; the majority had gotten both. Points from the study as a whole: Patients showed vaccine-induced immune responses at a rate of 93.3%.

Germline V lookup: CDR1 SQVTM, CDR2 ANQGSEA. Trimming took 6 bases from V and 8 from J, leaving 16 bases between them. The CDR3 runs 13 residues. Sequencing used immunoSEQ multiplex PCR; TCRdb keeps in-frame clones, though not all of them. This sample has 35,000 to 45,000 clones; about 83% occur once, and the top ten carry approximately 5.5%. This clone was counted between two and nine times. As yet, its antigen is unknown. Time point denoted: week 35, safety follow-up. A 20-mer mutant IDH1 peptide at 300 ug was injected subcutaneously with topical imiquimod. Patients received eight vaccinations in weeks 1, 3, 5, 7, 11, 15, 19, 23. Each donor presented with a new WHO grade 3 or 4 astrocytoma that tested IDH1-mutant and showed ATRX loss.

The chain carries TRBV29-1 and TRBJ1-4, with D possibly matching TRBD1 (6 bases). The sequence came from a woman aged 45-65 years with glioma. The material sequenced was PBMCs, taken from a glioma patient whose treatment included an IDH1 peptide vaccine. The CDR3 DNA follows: TGCAGCGTCGCCCAGGGGAGTAGGGAAAAACTGTTTTTT. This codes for CSVAQGSREKLFF.